Below are 22 T cell receptor beta chains sequenced from a single sample in a study of blood T cell repertoires in COVID-19. TCRdb's table, derived via immunoSEQ multiplex PCR, lists solely in-frame clones and lacks some. The sample has roughly 140,000 clones, more than 85% seen once. Sequencing was carried out using peripheral blood. These receptors came from a woman in her seventies with acute or convalescent COVID-19.

The chain uses TRBV6-4 and TRBJ2-6; unclear D gene. The CDR3 runs 17 residues. Trimming pared 0 bases from V and 4 bases from J, leaving 13 bases between. Per germline, CDR1 MRHNA and CDR2 SNTAGT. The CDR3 protein is CASSDSGSSAGANVLTF. The DNA for the CDR3 is TGTGCCAGCAGTGACTCGGGCAGCTCGGCCGGGGCCAACGTCCTGACTTTC.

DNA for the CDR3: TGTGCCAGCAGCCAGGGGTCCGCCTCACATTCACCCCTCCACTTT. Protein: CASSQGSASHSPLHF. This chain connects TRBV2 to TRBJ1-6; D possibly corresponds to TRBD1 (6 bases). Trimming pared 6 bases from V and 8 bases from J, leaving 17 bases between. CDR3 size: 15 residues. Germline CDR1 and CDR2: SNHLY and FYNNEI.

The chain's CDR3 is CASTKRAGGPNEQFF. DNA for the CDR3: TGTGCCAGCACTAAAAGGGCGGGGGGGCCCAATGAGCAGTTCTTC. V and J are TRBV7-6 and TRBJ2-1; 9 bases line up with TRBD2. CDR1 SGHVS and CDR2 FNYEAQ come from the germline V gene. The V gene end was trimmed by 7 bases and the J gene end by 6 bases; junction bases not matched to a gene: 10. CDR3 size: 15 residues.

CDR3 bases: TGCAGTGCTAGAGGTGGCGGGACCCAGTACTTC. As protein: CSARGGGTQYF. The chain employs TRBV20-1 and TRBJ2-5; D gene uncertain. The germline CDR1 and CDR2 sequences are DFQATT and SNEGSKA (reference sequence). V lost 1 base to trimming and J lost 7 bases, with 7 bases between them. CDR3 length: 11 residues.

The chain employs TRBV4-1 and TRBJ1-3; D unclear. Per the germline V gene, CDR1 is MGHRA and CDR2 is YSYEKL. V was pared by 6 bases and J by 0 bases, with 18 bases between. The CDR3 runs to 17 residues. CDR3 sequence (DNA): TGCGCCAGCAGTCCCGGACTTGCCCGGGGCTCTGGAAACACCATATATTTT. It encodes CASSPGLARGSGNTIYF.

The chain recombines TRBV6-5 with TRBJ1-2; 11 bases match TRBD1. The germline gives CDR1 MNHEY, CDR2 SVGAGI. The CDR3 spans 15 residues. V lost 5 bases and J lost 2; bases outside the gene matches: 4. The CDR3 loop is CASSRTGGWNYGYTF. The CDR3 bases are TGTGCCAGCAGTCGGACAGGGGGCTGGAACTATGGCTACACCTTC.

The chain joins TRBV6-5 to TRBJ1-2; D uncertain. CDR1 MNHEY and CDR2 SVGAGI come from the germline V gene. V was clipped by 3 bases and J by 4 bases, with 9 bases between them. The CDR3 totals 13 residues. CDR3 region: CASSYYRLYGYTF. The CDR3 DNA sequence: TGTGCCAGCAGTTATTATCGACTCTATGGCTACACCTTC.

A single count supports this clone. V is TRBV5-1 and J is TRBJ1-1; D may be TRBD1 (5 bases). Germline lookup yields CDR1 SGHRS and CDR2 YFSETQ. CDR3 length equals 14 residues. Trimming left V 4 bases short and J 1 base short, with 11 bases between. CDR3: CASSLMGQNTEAFF. CDR3 bases: TGCGCCAGCAGCCTGATGGGGCAGAACACTGAAGCTTTCTTT.

The chain carries TRBV25-1 and TRBJ1-5, with 9 bases aligning to TRBD1. Trimming at V came to 4 bases and at J to 2 bases, leaving 3 bases not matched to a gene. There are 15 residues in the CDR3. Germline V lookup: CDR1 MGHDK, CDR2 SYGVNS. This chain's CDR3 is CASSVRTGGNQPQHF. In DNA, the CDR3 is TGTGCCAGCAGTGTCCGGACAGGGGGCAATCAGCCCCAGCATTTT.

This clone was observed a single time. The CDR3 loop is CASSLFGSGGMGTQYF. The CDR3 region has the DNA TGCGCCAGCAGCTTGTTTGGTAGCGGGGGGATGGGGACCCAGTACTTC. The chain has TRBV5-1 and TRBJ2-5; TRBD2 matches at 10 bases. CDR3 length equals 16 residues. In germline, CDR1 is SGHRS, CDR2 YFSETQ. V was pared by 1 base and J by 7 bases, with 10 bases of the junction left unmatched.

The chain joins TRBV18 to TRBJ1-1; unclear D gene. The germline gives CDR1 KGHSH, CDR2 LQKENI. This CDR3 contains 16 residues. V lost 3 bases, J lost 0 bases, and 14 bases lay in between. CDR3: CASSPGDGFMNTEAFF. CDR3 nucleotides: TGTGCCAGCTCACCGGGCGATGGTTTTATGAACACTGAAGCTTTCTTT.

V and J are TRBV19 and TRBJ1-2; D unclear. CDR1 is LNHDA, CDR2 SQIVND, per germline (reference sequence). The CDR3 loop spans 13 amino acids. The ends were cut back, 1 base at V and 8 bases at J, with 11 bases in the middle. The CDR3 DNA follows: TGTGCCAGTAGTATAGCGAGGTCCGGCGGCTACACCTTC. Translation gives CASSIARSGGYTF.

The chain is built from TRBV7-9 and TRBJ2-1; 11 bases align to TRBD2. Germline CDR1 is SEHNR and CDR2 is FQNEAQ (reference sequence). The CDR3 has 18 residues. With 5 bases clipped from V and 3 bases from J, the junction kept 12 bases outside the gene matches. The DNA of the CDR3 is TGTGCCAGCAGCCCGACTAGCGGGGAGCTGTTTGACTACAATGAGCAGTTCTTC. Translation: CASSPTSGELFDYNEQFF.

The chain employs TRBV5-1 and TRBJ2-3; 10 bases are a match to TRBD1. Per the germline V gene, CDR1 is SGHRS and CDR2 is YFSETQ. The V gene end was trimmed by 2 bases and the J gene end by 4 bases; junction bases not matched to a gene: 7. CDR3 length equals 16 residues. Written as DNA, the CDR3 is TGCGCCAGCAGCTTTCCGACAGGGGGCGGGTCAGATACGCAGTATTTT. It codes for CASSFPTGGGSDTQYF. The complete variable domain, with remaining parts taken from reference TRBV5-1 and TRBJ2-3, reads KAGVTQTPRYLIKTRGQQVTLSCSPISGHRSVSWYQQTPGQGLQFLFEYFSETQRNKGNFPGRFSGRQFSNSRSEMNVSTLELGDSALYLCASSFPTGGGSDTQYFGPGTRLTVL.

This chain connects TRBV11-2 to TRBJ1-3; no reliable D call. The CDR3 totals 19 residues. V was shortened by 6 bases and J by 4 bases, with 28 bases between the two germline ends. Germline V gene data show CDR1 as SGHAT and CDR2 as FQNNGV. CDR3 DNA: TGTGCCAGCAGTACAACAACCAAGGGAGCGGCGCTCTCAGGAAACACCATATATTTT. Translated, it gives CASSTTTKGAALSGNTIYF.

This chain joins TRBV2 and TRBJ2-1, with 8 nucleotides matching TRBD2. J was trimmed by 6 bases and V by 7 bases; bases with no gene match: 8. Germline-derived CDR1 and CDR2 are SNHLY and FYNNEI. The CDR3 runs to 14 residues. The CDR3: CASKEQRGPNEQFF. For the CDR3, the DNA is TGTGCCAGCAAGGAACAGCGGGGGCCCAATGAGCAGTTCTTC. Filled out from reference TRBV2 and TRBJ2-1, the complete variable domain reads EPEVTQTPSHQVTQMGQEVILRCVPISNHLYFYWYRQILGQKVEFLVSFYNNEISEKSEIFDDQFSVERPDGSNFTLKIRSTKLEDSAMYFCASKEQRGPNEQFFGPGTRLTVL.

The chain employs TRBV7-9 and TRBJ2-7; maybe TRBD1 (6 bases). The CDR3 has 14 residues. Germline CDR1 and CDR2: SEHNR and FQNEAQ (reference sequence). The V gene lost 0 bases and the J gene lost 6 bases, with 12 bases spanning the gap. CDR3 protein: CASSLALGTREQYF. CDR3 sequence (DNA): TGTGCCAGCAGCTTAGCTCTCGGGACACGCGAGCAGTACTTC.

To note about this clone: One junction end disagrees with the germline gene, perhaps due to a read error. V gene TRBV7-7 combines with J gene TRBJ2-1; 10 bases are a match to TRBD2. The CDR3 spans 13 residues. In germline, CDR1 is SSHAT, CDR2 FNYEAQ (reference sequence). The CDR3 here is CASSLAGGGEQFF. CDR3 sequence (DNA): TGTGCTAGCAGCTTAGCGGGAGGCGGTGAGCAGTTCTTC. Complete variable domain (other parts from reference TRBV7-7 and TRBJ2-1): GAGVSQSPRYKVTKRGQDVTLRCDPISSHATLYWYQQALGQGPEFLTYFNYEAQPDKSGLPSDRFSAERPEGSISTLTIQRTEQRDSAMYRCASSLAGGGEQFFGPGTRLTVL.

The chain employs TRBV6-6 and TRBJ2-7, with D tentatively TRBD2 (5 bases). This CDR3 has 15 amino acids. Germline V gives CDR1 MNHNY, CDR2 SVGAGI (reference sequence). V gave up 2 bases and J gave up 1 base, with 12 bases separating them. The CDR3 DNA follows: TGTGCCAGCAGTTACCGGGAAGTGGGTTCCTACGAGCAGTACTTC. Translating gives CASSYREVGSYEQYF.

The chain links TRBV11-1 to TRBJ2-3, with 7 bases matching TRBD1. V shed 5 bases, J shed 2 bases, and the junction held 7 bases outside the gene matches. Germline V gene sequence: CDR1 SGHAT, CDR2 FQDESV (reference sequence). This CDR3 region has 15 residues. In DNA, the CDR3 is TGTGCCAGCAGCGTATTAGGGGGCCCCACAGATACGCAGTATTTT. Amino acids: CASSVLGGPTDTQYF.

The rearrangement uses TRBV19 and TRBJ1-2; tentatively, D is TRBD1 (5 bases). Germline V gene data show CDR1 as LNHDA and CDR2 as SQIVND (reference sequence). CDR3 size: 11 residues. Deletions cut 7 bases from V and 2 bases from J, with 5 bases between. The CDR3 here is CASNRNYGYTF. The CDR3 region has the DNA TGTGCCAGTAACAGGAACTATGGCTACACCTTC.

J is TRBJ1-2 and V is TRBV24-1; D gene uncertain. Trimming left V 1 base short and J 10 bases short, with 9 bases between. The CDR3 has 12 amino acids. Germline CDR1 reads KGHDR; CDR2 reads SFDVKD. The CDR3 bases are TGTGCCACCAGTGATTTTTACAACTACTACACCTTC. It codes for CATSDFYNYYTF.